Reported below is one T cell receptor (beta chain). The sample originates from a study of regulatory T cells in long-lasting Graves disease. The CDR3 has 14 residues. The germline V and J ends were trimmed by 0 bases and 3 bases, with 8 bases remaining between them. In germline, CDR1 is SGHTS, CDR2 YDEGEE. Arm-PCR with iRepertoire HTBI primers amplified the CDR3 regions for these TCR beta libraries. TCRdb re-derived calls from the multiplex PCR reads in MiXCR, one entry per CDR3 protein. The sample contains about 620,000 distinct CDR3 sequences, approximately 15% of which appear only once. Time point reported: newly diagnosed GD, antithyroid drugs for less than 3 months. Extracted RNA from PBMCs served as the source of the TCR library. This same sample was also taken into another study, of T cells in Graves' hyperthyroidism and ophthalmopathy.

The source is a woman aged 30 to 39 with Graves disease. Here the sequenced sample was peripheral blood mononuclear cells (PBMCs), taken at new diagnosis, from a patient treated with antithyroid drugs. This sequence joins TRBV5-8 and TRBJ2-3; D unresolved. CDR3 sequence reads: CASSLDFFTDTQYF. The CDR3 DNA reads TGTGCCAGCAGCTTGGACTTCTTTACAGATACGCAGTATTTT. Based on the CDR3 plus reference TRBV5-8 and TRBJ2-3, the full variable domain is EAGVTQSPTHLIKTRGQQATLRCSPISGHTSVYWYQQALGLGLQFLLWYDEGEERNRGNFPPRFSGRQFPNYSSELNVNALELEDSALYLCASSLDFFTDTQYFGPGTRLTVL.